This TCR beta chain is from a study of Ad26.COV2.S vaccination and SARS-CoV-2 variants. Study in general: Enrollment placed the donor in the COV1001 Ad26.COV2.S trial arm.

V gave up 2 bases and J gave up 2 bases, with 6 bases separating them. The germline CDR1 and CDR2 sequences are LGHDT and YNNKEL (reference sequence). The CDR3 totals 14 residues. The treatment here: 15 to 20 received Ad26.COV2.S at low or high dose, single or two shots; five or six received placebo; per-sample allocation not given. Collection of samples fell on day 63 after the first vaccine or placebo injection. Assay used: immunoSEQ multiplex PCR; TCRdb lists only in-frame clones, some missing. The table has over 350,000 clones, roughly nine tenths seen once. This sequence joins TRBV3-1 (or the pseudogene TRBV3-2) and TRBJ2-2, with D hard to call. The sample here was peripheral blood, taken in a trial of Ad26.COV2.S vaccine versus placebo. The receptor's source is a person between 18 and 60 years old who received the Ad26.COV2.S COVID-19 vaccine or a placebo. DNA of the CDR3: TGTGCCAGCAGCCAAAATTCTAACACCGGGGAGCTGTTTTTT. Translation: CASSQNSNTGELFF.